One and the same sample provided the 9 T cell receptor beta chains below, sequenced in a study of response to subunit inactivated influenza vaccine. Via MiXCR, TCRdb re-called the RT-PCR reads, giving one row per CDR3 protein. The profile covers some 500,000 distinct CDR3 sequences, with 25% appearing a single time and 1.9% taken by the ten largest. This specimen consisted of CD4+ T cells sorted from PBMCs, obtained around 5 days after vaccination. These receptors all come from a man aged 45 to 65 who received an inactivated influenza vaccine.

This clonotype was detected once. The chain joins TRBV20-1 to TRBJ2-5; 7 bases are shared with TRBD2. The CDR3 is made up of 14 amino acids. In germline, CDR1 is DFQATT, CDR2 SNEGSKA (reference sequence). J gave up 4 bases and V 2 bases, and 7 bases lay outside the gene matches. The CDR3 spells CSARPPGLPETQYF. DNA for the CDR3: TGCAGTGCTAGACCTCCGGGACTACCAGAGACCCAGTACTTC.

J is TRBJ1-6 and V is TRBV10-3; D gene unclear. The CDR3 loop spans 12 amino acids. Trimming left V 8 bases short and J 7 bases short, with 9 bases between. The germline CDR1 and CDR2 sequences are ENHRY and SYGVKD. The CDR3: CAIAAANSPLHF. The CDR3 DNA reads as TGTGCCATCGCGGCAGCGAATTCACCCCTCCACTTT.

This CDR3 is CSARRNYEQYF. The CDR3 DNA sequence: TGCAGTGCTAGAAGGAACTACGAGCAGTACTTC. This chain connects TRBV20-1 to TRBJ2-7; no clear D gene. The CDR3 consists of 11 residues. V dropped 2 bases and J dropped 3 bases, with 5 bases sitting between them. CDR1 is DFQATT, CDR2 SNEGSKA, per germline (reference sequence).

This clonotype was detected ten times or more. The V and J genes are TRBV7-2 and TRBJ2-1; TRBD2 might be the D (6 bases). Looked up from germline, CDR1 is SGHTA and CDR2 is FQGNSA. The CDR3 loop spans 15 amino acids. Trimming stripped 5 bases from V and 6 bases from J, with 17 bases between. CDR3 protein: CASSVPELAFNEQFF. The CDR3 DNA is TGTGCCAGCAGCGTGCCCGAACTAGCCTTCAATGAGCAGTTCTTC.

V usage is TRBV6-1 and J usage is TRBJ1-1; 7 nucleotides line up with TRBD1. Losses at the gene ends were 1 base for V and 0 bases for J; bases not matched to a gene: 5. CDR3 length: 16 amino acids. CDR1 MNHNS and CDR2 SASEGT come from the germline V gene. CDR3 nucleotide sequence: TGTGCCAGCAGTGAAGGGTGGACAGGAATGAACACTGAAGCTTTCTTT. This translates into CASSEGWTGMNTEAFF.

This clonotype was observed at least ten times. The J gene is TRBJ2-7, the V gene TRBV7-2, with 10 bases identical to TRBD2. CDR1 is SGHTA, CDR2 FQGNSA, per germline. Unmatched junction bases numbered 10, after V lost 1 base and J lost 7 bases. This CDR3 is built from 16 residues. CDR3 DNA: TGTGCCAGCAGCTTAGGTCGGCTAGCGGGAGCGGGTGAGCAGTACTTC. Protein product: CASSLGRLAGAGEQYF.

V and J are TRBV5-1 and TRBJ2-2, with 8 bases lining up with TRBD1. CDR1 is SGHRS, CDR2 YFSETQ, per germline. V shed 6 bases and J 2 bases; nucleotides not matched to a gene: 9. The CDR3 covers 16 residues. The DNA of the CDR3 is TGCGCCAGCACCGGACAGGGCCAACTTAACACCGGGGAGCTGTTTTTT. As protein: CASTGQGQLNTGELFF.

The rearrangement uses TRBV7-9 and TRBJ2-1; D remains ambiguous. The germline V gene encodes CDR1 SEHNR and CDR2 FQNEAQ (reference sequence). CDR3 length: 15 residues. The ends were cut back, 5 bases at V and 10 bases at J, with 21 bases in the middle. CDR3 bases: TGTGCCAGCAGCCCGACCCGTCTGGGTGGTGGGGAGCAGTTCTTC. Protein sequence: CASSPTRLGGGEQFF. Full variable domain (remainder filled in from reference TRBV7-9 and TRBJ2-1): DTGVSQNPRHKITKRGQNVTFRCDPISEHNRLYWYRQTLGQGPEFLTYFQNEAQLEKSRLLSDRFSAERPKGSFSTLEIQRTEQGDSAMYLCASSPTRLGGGEQFFGPGTRLTVL.

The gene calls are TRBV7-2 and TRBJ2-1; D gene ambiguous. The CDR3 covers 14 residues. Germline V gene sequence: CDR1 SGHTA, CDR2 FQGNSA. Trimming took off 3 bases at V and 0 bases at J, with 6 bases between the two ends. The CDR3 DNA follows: TGTGCCAGCAGCTTCGAAAGCTCCTACAATGAGCAGTTCTTC. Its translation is CASSFESSYNEQFF.